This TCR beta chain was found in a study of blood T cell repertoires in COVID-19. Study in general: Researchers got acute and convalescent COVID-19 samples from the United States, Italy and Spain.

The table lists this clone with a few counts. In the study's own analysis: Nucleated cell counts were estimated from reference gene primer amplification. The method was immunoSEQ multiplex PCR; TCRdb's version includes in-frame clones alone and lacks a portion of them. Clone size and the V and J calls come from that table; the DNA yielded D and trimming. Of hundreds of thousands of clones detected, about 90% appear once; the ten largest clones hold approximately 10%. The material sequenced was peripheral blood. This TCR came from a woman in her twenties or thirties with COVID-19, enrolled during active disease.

CDR3 sequence: CASSDTYNSPLHF. The CDR3, as DNA: TGCGCCAGCAGCGACACCTATAATTCACCCCTCCACTTT. The chain combines TRBV10-1 with TRBJ1-6; D remains unclear. The germline V gene encodes CDR1 WNHNN and CDR2 SYGVQD (reference sequence). This CDR3 spans 13 amino acids. Trimming pared 6 bases from V and 2 bases from J, leaving 5 bases between.